The next 18 T cell receptor beta chains were all read from a single sample in a study of blood T cell repertoires in COVID-19 (dated by TCRdb to the early 2020s). Libraries were prepared through the immunoSEQ multiplex PCR assay. The table comes from immuneACCESS by way of TCRdb, which keeps in-frame sequences with V and J called. Part of the clones is missing from these tables; in studies checked, under half for an unresolved V gene and the rest for unknown reasons. This sample is represented by roughly 250,000 clones; 75% to 85% of them were singletons. Of the sample, roughly an eighth falls within the top ten clones. The sample taken for sequencing was peripheral blood. The receptor source for this set is an older woman with active or convalescent COVID-19.

The V gene is TRBV7-2, the J gene TRBJ2-3, with TRBD2 matching over 8 bases. V was pared by 4 bases and J by 6 bases, with 6 bases of the junction left unmatched. There are 14 residues in the CDR3. Per the germline V gene, CDR1 is SGHTA and CDR2 is FQGNSA. The DNA of the CDR3 is TGTGCCAGCAGCTCCGGGGGGGCCGGGGATACGCAGTATTTT. It is translated as CASSSGGAGDTQYF.

The chain carries TRBV25-1 and TRBJ1-2, with TRBD1 identical over 9 bases. Germline values: CDR1 MGHDK, CDR2 SYGVNS. The CDR3 totals 14 residues. J lost 6 bases, V lost 6 bases, and 8 bases had no gene match. Here the CDR3 reads CASSPGTGSDGYTF. As DNA, the CDR3 is TGTGCCAGCAGCCCAGGGACAGGGAGTGATGGCTACACCTTC.

The chain joins TRBV5-8 to TRBJ2-5; 9 positions agree with TRBD2. The germline CDR1 and CDR2 sequences are SGHTS and YDEGEE. There are 17 residues in the CDR3. The J segment lost 3 bases and the V segment lost 4 bases, leaving 13 bases of the junction unmatched. The CDR3 DNA reads as TGTGCCAGCAGCCCGAACACCGGACTAGCGTCGAAAGAGACCCAGTACTTC. Its translation: CASSPNTGLASKETQYF.

The V gene is TRBV21-1, the J gene TRBJ1-4. TRBV21-1 represents a pseudogene. The CDR3 consists of 16 residues. CDR3 DNA: TGTGCCAGCAGCCGTCGCCTAGGTTCTTCTAATGAAAAACTGTTTTTT. Translating gives CASSRRLGSSNEKLFF.

This chain links TRBV27 with TRBJ1-5; maybe TRBD1 (6 bases). CDR3 length equals 14 residues. Trimming pared 6 bases from V and 6 bases from J, leaving 15 bases between. Germline V gene sequence: CDR1 MNHEY, CDR2 SMNVEV (reference sequence). The CDR3 DNA follows: TGTGCCAGCAGGCCCCACAGGGAAGGTCAGCCCCAGCATTTT. Residues: CASRPHREGQPQHF.

J is TRBJ1-5 and V is TRBV18; no definite D call. The CDR3 covers 14 residues. Trimming removed 6 bases from V and 0 bases from J, with 9 bases in between. Per the germline V gene, CDR1 is KGHSH and CDR2 is LQKENI. The DNA for the CDR3 is TGTGCCAGCTCTCCCACCTATAGCAATCAGCCCCAGCATTTT. Its translation is CASSPTYSNQPQHF.

The gene calls are TRBV30 and TRBJ1-5; 9 bases align to TRBD1. Germline V CDR1 and CDR2: GTSNPN, SVGIG (reference sequence). The CDR3 spans 16 residues. V lost 2 bases and J lost 7; bases outside the gene matches: 12. CDR3 residues: CAWSLQGQGSWQPQHF. The DNA for the CDR3 is TGTGCCTGGAGTTTACAGGGACAGGGTTCATGGCAGCCCCAGCATTTT.

Comments on this clone: The same CDR3 can be traced to other DNA sequences in this sample. The chain links TRBV7-9 to TRBJ2-5; 7 bases agree with TRBD1. The CDR3 has 13 residues. The V gene's germline CDR1 is SEHNR and CDR2 FQNEAQ (reference sequence). The V and J ends lost 3 bases and 3 bases, in that order; junction bases with no gene match: 1. The DNA of the CDR3 is TGTGCCAGCAGCTTTACAGGGGAAGAGACCCAGTACTTC. Translation: CASSFTGEETQYF.

The rearrangement uses TRBV2 and TRBJ1-5; no clear D gene. The CDR3 sequence is 15 residues long. Trimming removed 0 bases from V and 4 bases from J, with 10 bases in between. The germline V gene encodes CDR1 SNHLY and CDR2 FYNNEI. As DNA, the CDR3 is TGTGCCAGCAGTGAAGCGCTTAGGGAGAATCAGCCCCAGCATTTT. The encoded protein is CASSEALRENQPQHF.

This clone was counted a few times. The chain links TRBV10-2 to TRBJ2-1, with 9 bases aligning to TRBD1. Germline loops: CDR1 WSHSY, CDR2 SAAADI. The CDR3 totals 15 residues. J was trimmed by 8 bases and V by 9 bases; bases with no gene match: 14. The CDR3 region has the DNA TGCGCCAGTGAGAGGGACAGGGCGCCTCGGGATGAGCAGTTCTTC. This sequence encodes CASERDRAPRDEQFF.

The gene calls are TRBV5-5 and TRBJ1-1; 8 nucleotides align to TRBD1. This CDR3 is built from 15 residues. V shed 4 bases and J 0 bases; nucleotides not matched to a gene: 5. Per the germline V gene, CDR1 is SGHKS and CDR2 is YYEKEE (reference sequence). The CDR3 nucleotides read TGTGCCAGCAGCGACCGGACAGGGATGAACACTGAAGCTTTCTTT. Residues: CASSDRTGMNTEAFF.

This clone was observed a few times. This rearrangement joins TRBV7-8 to TRBJ2-7; D may be TRBD2 (5 bases). The CDR3 is 17 residues long. Trimming removed 1 base at V and 3 bases at J, with 19 bases between. The germline V gene has CDR1 SGHVS and CDR2 FQNEAQ. The CDR3 coding sequence is TGTGCCAGCAGCTTAGGTGGAGGTGGCTACTCGGTCTACGAGCAGTACTTC. Translating gives CASSLGGGGYSVYEQYF.

This chain joins TRBV19 and TRBJ1-5; D call uncertain. This CDR3 is 16 amino acids long. V was clipped by 3 bases and J by 6 bases, with 18 bases between them. The V gene's germline CDR1 is LNHDA and CDR2 SQIVND (reference sequence). The DNA of the CDR3 is TGTGCCAGTAGTATGATCTTGCGGCAGTCAACTCAGCCCCAGCATTTT. Its protein is CASSMILRQSTQPQHF.

Points on this clone: Other nucleotide sequences from this sample produce the same CDR3. The chain recombines TRBV7-3 with TRBJ2-1, with 8 bases that match TRBD2. The CDR3 runs 15 residues. Germline values: CDR1 SGHTA, CDR2 FQGTGA. Germline trimming cut 3 bases from V and 7 bases from J; bases unmatched to any gene: 8. CDR3: CASSFRGGLVNEQFF. CDR3 sequence (DNA): TGTGCCAGCAGCTTCCGGGGGGGGCTCGTTAATGAGCAGTTCTTC.

V gene TRBV11-2 combines with J gene TRBJ2-3; D gene ambiguous. CDR1 SGHAT and CDR2 FQNNGV come from the germline V gene. V lost 3 bases to trimming and J lost 6 bases, with 13 bases between them. The CDR3 runs to 14 residues. The DNA for the CDR3 is TGTGCCAGCAGCTTCGGCAGACTGGGTGATACGCAGTATTTT. Protein product: CASSFGRLGDTQYF. The variable domain in full, completed from reference TRBV11-2 and TRBJ2-3, reads EAGVAQSPRYKIIEKRQSVAFWCNPISGHATLYWYQQILGQGPKLLIQFQNNGVVDDSQLPKDRFSAERLKGVDSTLKIQPAKLEDSAVYLCASSFGRLGDTQYFGPGTRLTVL.

This clone counts as medium-sized. The rearrangement links TRBV6-5 to TRBJ1-2; TRBD1 is a possible D gene (6 bases). This CDR3 spans 15 amino acids. V gave up 5 bases and J gave up 1 base, with 14 bases separating them. The germline V gene encodes CDR1 MNHEY and CDR2 SVGAGI. CDR3 DNA sequence: TGTGCCAGCAGTAGTGACAGGCAAATTAACTATGGCTACACCTTC. Translated, it gives CASSSDRQINYGYTF.

Concerning this clone: Additional DNA sequences in this sample encode the identical CDR3. This chain joins TRBV11-3 and TRBJ2-3; perhaps TRBD2 as D (6 bases). Looked up from germline, CDR1 is SGHNT and CDR2 is YENEEA. The CDR3 contains 13 residues. The V and J ends lost 1 base and 4 bases respectively, with 6 bases between them. This chain's CDR3 is CASSLGGADTQYF. The CDR3 bases are TGTGCCAGCAGCTTAGGGGGGGCAGATACGCAGTATTTT.

This chain uses TRBV4-1 with TRBJ2-6; tentatively, D is TRBD2 (5 bases). The CDR3 length is 15 residues. The germline V and J ends were trimmed by 1 base and 7 bases, with 11 bases remaining between them. The germline CDR1 and CDR2 sequences are MGHRA and YSYEKL. The chain's CDR3 is CASSQGVRGANVLTF. The CDR3 DNA is TGCGCCAGCAGCCAAGGGGTTCGGGGAGCCAACGTCCTGACTTTC.